A selection of T cell receptor beta chains follows, all from one sample in a study of OX40 agonist ivuxolimab in advanced cancers. TCRdb keeps only in-frame clones here, not all; method: immunoSEQ multiplex PCR. The table shows 40,000 to 55,000 clones, with less than 95% occurring only once. The source material was CD4+ or CD8+ T cells sorted from blood, sampled in a trial of the OX40 agonist ivuxolimab. These receptors all stem from an adult with an advanced solid tumor such as melanoma, head and neck, liver or kidney cancer. Each CDR3 is given with its conserved first and last residue. D genes are given only for firm matches. Not all rows give a size; the values are once, few, many and, for expanded clones, a class.

d_call clone_size j_call cdr3_length v_call cdr3_nt cdr3_aa
TRBD2 - TRBJ2-7 13 TRBV11-2 TGTGCCAGCAGCCTAGCGGCGGCCTACGAGCAGTACTTC CASSLAAAYEQYF
TRBD1 - TRBJ2-7 15 TRBV9 TGTGCCAGCAGCGTCGCCGGGACAGGGGGCGACGAGCAGTACTTC CASSVAGTGGDEQYF
- - TRBJ2-2 22 TRBV28 TGTGCCAGCAGTTTACCCCGAGACCCCGATCCACCTCAATTCGCGAACACCGGGGAGCTGTTTTTT CASSLPRDPDPPQFANTGELFF
TRBD2 - TRBJ2-7 15 TRBV27 TGTGCCAGCAGTTTATATGGGAGGGGAGGCTACGAGCAGTACTTC CASSLYGRGGYEQYF
- once TRBJ2-7 15 TRBV5-5 TGTGCCAGCAGCTTGGGACGGACGGGGACCTACGAGCAGTACTTC CASSLGRTGTYEQYF
TRBD2 - TRBJ2-1 18 TRBV4-1 TGCGCCAGCAGCCAACTACCGGGACTAGTGGCGGGGGACAATGAGCAGTTCTTC CASSQLPGLVAGDNEQFF
TRBD2 - TRBJ2-7 13 TRBV6-1 TGTGCCACCGATAGCGGGTTCTCCTACGAGCAGTACTTC CATDSGFSYEQYF
- - TRBJ2-7 13 TRBV19 TGTGCCAGTAGTTCGGGACAAAGCTACGAGCAGTACTTC CASSSGQSYEQYF
- - TRBJ2-5 14 TRBV7-9 TGTGCCAGCAGCTTAGCGAAACAGAAAGAGACCCAGTACTTC CASSLAKQKETQYF
TRBD2 - TRBJ2-1 15 TRBV19 TGTGCCAGTAGTACAACTAGCGGGGTATTTGATGAGCAGTTCTTC CASSTTSGVFDEQFF
- - TRBJ2-3 13 TRBV10-3 TGTGCCATCGGAGAAACTAGCACAGATACGCAGTATTTT CAIGETSTDTQYF
- - TRBJ2-5 14 TRBV27 TGTGCCAGCGGGCCGACGGTATTCCAAGAGACCCAGTACTTC CASGPTVFQETQYF
- - TRBJ2-5 11 TRBV5-4 TGTGCCAGCAGCTTCGGGGAGACCCAGTACTTC CASSFGETQYF
- - TRBJ1-1 14 TRBV27 TGTGCCAGCAGACCCCAGGGAATTGGCACTGAAGCTTTCTTT CASRPQGIGTEAFF
- - TRBJ1-5 13 TRBV28 TGTGCCAGCACCCGGACAGTGGGGCAGCCCCAGCATTTT CASTRTVGQPQHF
- - TRBJ1-3 17 TRBV19 TGTGCCAGTACCATCTTATCCGGGGGTGGTCCTGGAAACACCATATATTTT CASTILSGGGPGNTIYF
TRBD2 - TRBJ2-5 14 TRBV6-5 TGTGCCAGCAAAAGGACTAGCGGACAAGAGACCCAGTACTTC CASKRTSGQETQYF
TRBD1 few TRBJ2-2 17 TRBV23-1 TGCGCCAGCAGTCAATGGCCAGGGGGCGATGACACCGGGGAGCTGTTTTTT CASSQWPGGDDTGELFF
- - TRBJ2-6 17 TRBV7-2 TGTGCCAGCAGCTTAGTGGCAGGGGTTGATGGGGCCAACGTCCTGACTTTC CASSLVAGVDGANVLTF
- - TRBJ2-3 15 TRBV4-1 TGCGCCAGCAGCCAAGCGGGCACATCTCTAGATACGCAGTATTTT CASSQAGTSLDTQYF
- - TRBJ2-5 15 TRBV4-3 TGCGCCAGCAGCCAAGATCTTTTGGTAAGGGAGACCCAGTACTTC CASSQDLLVRETQYF
TRBD2 - TRBJ2-3 15 TRBV18 TGTGCCAGCTCACCATGGGCGGGAGGAACAGATACGCAGTATTTT CASSPWAGGTDTQYF
TRBD2 - TRBJ2-7 15 TRBV11-3 TGTGCCAGCAGCTCGACTAGCGGAAGCTCCTACGAGCAGTACTTC CASSSTSGSSYEQYF
- - TRBJ2-5 12 TRBV29-1 TGCAGCGTTCCGACATTCGGTGAGACCCAGTACTTC CSVPTFGETQYF
- - TRBJ2-3 15 TRBV5-1 TGCGCCAGCAGCTTCCTAGCTGGAGGATCAGATACGCAGTATTTT CASSFLAGGSDTQYF
TRBD2 - TRBJ2-7 14 TRBV7-9 TGTGCCAGCAGCCTCCGGGCGGGGGGCTACGAGCAGTACTTC CASSLRAGGYEQYF
TRBD2 - TRBJ2-1 19 TRBV11-2 TGTGCCAGCAGCTTAGGGGGCACTAGCGGGATTCGTCGCTACAATGAGCAGTTCTTC CASSLGGTSGIRRYNEQFF
- - TRBJ2-7 15 TRBV9 TGTGCCAGCAGCGTAACAGGGGCCAGCGGGAACGAGCAGTACTTC CASSVTGASGNEQYF
- - TRBJ2-7 16 TRBV4-3 TGCGCCAGCAGCCAAGAATCTGTAACGGAAGGACGGGAGCAGTACTTC CASSQESVTEGREQYF
TRBD1 - TRBJ2-7 20 TRBV6-4 TGTGCCAGCAGTGACCAGACACCGGGACAGGGGCCCCCGATCTGCTACGAGCAGTACTTC CASSDQTPGQGPPICYEQYF
- large TRBJ1-2 13 TRBV28 TGTGCCAGCAGTTTATCGCGGAACTATGGCTACACCTTC CASSLSRNYGYTF
- - TRBJ1-1 12 TRBV19 TGTGCCAGTAGTATGGGCCACACTGAAGCTTTCTTT CASSMGHTEAFF
- - TRBJ2-7 16 TRBV7-3 TGTGCCAGCAGCCCGGTGGTGTCCCGGGCCTCCTACGAGCAGTACTTC CASSPVVSRASYEQYF
- once TRBJ2-5 13 TRBV6-5 TGTGCCAGCAGCCACGTTACCGGGGAGACCCAGTACTTC CASSHVTGETQYF
- once TRBJ2-4 14 TRBV5-1 TGCGCCAGCAGCGACAGACTAGCCAAAAACATTCAGTACTTC CASSDRLAKNIQYF
TRBD2 once TRBJ2-2 13 TRBV5-8 TGTGCCAGCAGTTTCGGGAGGTACGGGGAGCTGTTTTTT CASSFGRYGELFF
TRBD1 - TRBJ2-7 13 TRBV10-3 TGTGCCACTTCCGGGACAGAGCTCTACGAGCAGTACTTC CATSGTELYEQYF
- - TRBJ1-1 14 TRBV27 TGTGCCAGCAGTTTACAGGCATGGGGGACTGAAGCTTTCTTT CASSLQAWGTEAFF
TRBD2 - TRBJ2-2 16 TRBV2 TGTGCCAGCAGTGAGGGGGAGGCTAGCGGGGCCGGGGAGCTGTTTTTT CASSEGEASGAGELFF
- few TRBJ1-1 10 TRBV29-1 TGCAGCGTTGAGACCACTGAAGCTTTCTTT CSVETTEAFF
- - TRBJ2-7 13 TRBV5-4 TGTGCCAGCAGCTTAATACCGGACTACGAGCAGTACTTC CASSLIPDYEQYF
- - TRBJ1-5 17 TRBV19 TGTGCCAGTAGTATAGATGGGTTGACCGCGAGCAATCAGCCCCAGCATTTT CASSIDGLTASNQPQHF
TRBD2 - TRBJ2-2 16 TRBV27 TGTGCCAGCAGTGGGGGACTAGCGGGAGTGGCCGGGGAGCTGTTTTTT CASSGGLAGVAGELFF
TRBD2 - TRBJ2-1 15 TRBV6-4 TGTGCCAGCAGTGCGCTAGCGGGAGAATACAATGAGCAGTTCTTC CASSALAGEYNEQFF
- - TRBJ1-5 15 TRBV6-6 TGTGCCAGCAGTTCCACAGGGTATGGCAATCAGCCCCAGCATTTT CASSSTGYGNQPQHF
- once TRBJ2-7 17 TRBV4-3 TGCGCCAGCAGCCAAGAGGCGGGGGCGAGGTACTCCTACGAGCAGTACTTC CASSQEAGARYSYEQYF
TRBD2 - TRBJ2-3 18 TRBV27 TGTGCCAGCAGTTTTGGGACTAGCGGGACACGTCGGTCAGATACGCAGTATTTT CASSFGTSGTRRSDTQYF
TRBD2 - TRBJ2-7 15 TRBV9 TGTGCCAGCAGCCCTCGCCTAGCGGGAACCTACGAGCAGTACTTC CASSPRLAGTYEQYF
- - TRBJ2-2 11 TRBV6-5 TGTGCCTCATACAGGGCCGGGGAGCTGTTTTTT CASYRAGELFF
- - TRBJ2-7 12 TRBV13 TGTGCCAGCAGCTTACTTTTAGGCGAGCAGTACTTC CASSLLLGEQYF
- - TRBJ2-7 13 TRBV5-5 TGTGCCAGCAGCTTGGCGAGGGGGTGGGAGCAGTACTTC CASSLARGWEQYF
- - TRBJ2-7 15 TRBV27 TGTGCCAGCAGTTCGACAGGTTCAGCCCAGGGGAAGCAGTACTTC CASSSTGSAQGKQYF
- - TRBJ1-1 13 TRBV11-2 TGTGCCAGCAGCCCCCCAATGAACACTGAAGCTTTCTTT CASSPPMNTEAFF
TRBD2 - TRBJ2-5 14 TRBV13 TGTGCCAGCAGCCTAGGACTAGCGGGAGAGACCCAGTACTTC CASSLGLAGETQYF
TRBD1 - TRBJ2-7 15 TRBV6-1 TGTGCCAGCAGTGAACCAGGGGGCTACTCCTACGAGCAGTACTTC CASSEPGGYSYEQYF
TRBD1 - TRBJ1-1 13 TRBV19 TGTGCCAGTAGTATTACAGGGGGCACTGAAGCTTTCTTT CASSITGGTEAFF